The 13 T cell receptor beta chains below all came from one sample that was sequenced in a study of neurological immune-mediated disorders. TCRdb recomputed calls from the 5' RACE reads with MiXCR, one row per CDR3 protein. This table has tens of thousands of distinct CDR3 sequences, approximately 24% appearing once. The sequencing sample was made of CD4+ T cells from blood. The receptors here all came from a man in his fifties or sixties with HTLV-1-associated myelopathy (HAM/TSP).

There are many counts of this clonotype. The V and J genes are TRBV5-1 and TRBJ2-1, with D unclear. In germline, CDR1 is SGHRS, CDR2 YFSETQ. V dropped 2 bases and J dropped 3 bases, with 9 bases sitting between them. This CDR3 spans 14 amino acids. The CDR3 sequence is CASSLEFLYNEQFF. CDR3 in DNA: TGCGCCAGCAGCTTAGAGTTTCTCTACAATGAGCAGTTCTTC. Full variable domain (rest looked up from reference TRBV5-1 and TRBJ2-1): KAGVTQTPRYLIKTRGQQVTLSCSPISGHRSVSWYQQTPGQGLQFLFEYFSETQRNKGNFPGRFSGRQFSNSRSEMNVSTLELGDSALYLCASSLEFLYNEQFFGPGTRLTVL.

This clonotype has a count of ten or more. This chain uses TRBV7-2 with TRBJ1-2; 9 bases align to TRBD1. With 5 bases clipped from V and 7 bases from J, the junction kept 11 bases outside the gene matches. Germline CDR1 and CDR2: SGHTA and FQGNSA. This CDR3 has 15 residues. The CDR3 coding sequence is TGTGCCAGCAGCCCAGGGACAGGGAGGGGGTTTGGCTACACCTTC. Amino acid sequence: CASSPGTGRGFGYTF.

This clonotype was counted at least ten times. This chain uses TRBV5-1 with TRBJ2-7; 9 bases fit TRBD1. The CDR3 has 17 amino acids. Germline V gene sequence: CDR1 SGHRS, CDR2 YFSETQ. V trimming: 4 bases; J trimming: 6 bases; junction bases outside the gene matches: 17. CDR3 coding DNA: TGCGCCAGCAGCATAGCTCTAACAGGGGGCGTTATCTCCGAGCAGTACTTC. This codes for CASSIALTGGVISEQYF.

This clonotype appeared many times. This sequence joins TRBV10-3 and TRBJ2-7; 10 bases map to TRBD1. This CDR3 is built from 14 residues. With 6 bases clipped from V and 5 bases from J, the junction kept 7 bases outside the gene matches. Germline V gene data show CDR1 as ENHRY and CDR2 as SYGVKD. CDR3 protein: CAIRPGTGAHEQYF. The CDR3, as DNA: TGTGCCATCAGGCCCGGGACAGGGGCTCACGAGCAGTACTTC.

This clonotype appeared a single time. This rearrangement joins TRBV7-2 to TRBJ1-1; D unclear. The CDR3 length is 12 residues. The V end lost 4 bases, the J end lost 1 base, and 4 bases lay between the germline ends. Germline V CDR1 and CDR2: SGHTA, FQGNSA. The CDR3 region has the DNA TGTGCCAGCAGCTCAGCGAACACTGAAGCTTTCTTT. Protein sequence: CASSSANTEAFF.

This clonotype was seen many times. The chain has TRBV25-1 and TRBJ2-1; 10 nucleotides match TRBD1. The CDR3 covers 18 residues. Per germline, CDR1 MGHDK and CDR2 SYGVNS. The J segment lost 0 bases and the V segment lost 7 bases, leaving 12 bases of the junction unmatched. The CDR3 nucleotides are TGTGCCAGCACCCCCAGGACAGGGGGGCGAGGCTCCTACAATGAGCAGTTCTTC. It is translated as CASTPRTGGRGSYNEQFF.

This clonotype was recorded a few times. J is TRBJ1-1 and V is TRBV15; D remains unclear. Germline V gives CDR1 LNHNV, CDR2 YYDKDF (reference sequence). The CDR3 sequence is 12 residues long. The V end was cut by 8 bases, the J end by 5 bases, with 12 bases between. CDR3 nucleotides: TGTGCCACCGGGGAACCCTCAACTGAAGCTTTCTTT. Its protein product is CATGEPSTEAFF.

The V gene is TRBV7-9, the J gene TRBJ1-2; D is unresolved. Trimming shortened V by 1 base and J by 4 bases, and 13 bases separated the two germline ends. This CDR3 is built from 15 residues. CDR1 is SEHNR, CDR2 FQNEAQ, per germline (reference sequence). In DNA, the CDR3 is TGTGCCAGCAGCTTAGGGGTTGGGGTCAGCTATGGCTACACCTTC. It is translated as CASSLGVGVSYGYTF.

The CDR3 DNA reads as TGTGCCACCAGCGCACACCCGGGACAGGGGGACTACGAGCAGTACTTC. This gives the protein CATSAHPGQGDYEQYF. The rearrangement joins TRBV15 to TRBJ2-7; 11 nucleotides agree with TRBD1. Per the germline V gene, CDR1 is LNHNV and CDR2 is YYDKDF (reference sequence). V was clipped by 5 bases and J by 3 bases; unmatched bases: 9. The CDR3 loop spans 16 amino acids. The full variable domain, rest sourced from reference TRBV15 and TRBJ2-7, is DAMVIQNPRYQVTQFGKPVTLSCSQTLNHNVMYWYQQKSSQAPKLLFHYYDKDFNNEADTPDNFQSRRPNTSFCFLDIRSPGLGDTAMYLCATSAHPGQGDYEQYFGPGTRLTVT.

The V and J genes are TRBV24-1 and TRBJ2-2; weak D call: TRBD1 (5 bases). Germline CDR1 is KGHDR and CDR2 is SFDVKD. V was pared by 3 bases and J by 8 bases, with 9 bases between. The CDR3 covers 13 residues. The CDR3 nucleotides read TGTGCCACCAGTGATCGGACAAGGGGGGAGCTGTTTTTT. It codes for CATSDRTRGELFF.

About this clonotype: A clone one base away is much larger, so this may be a read error. V gene TRBV18 combines with J gene TRBJ1-2; D is unresolved. The CDR3 is made up of 11 amino acids. Germline V lookup: CDR1 KGHSH, CDR2 LQKENI. DNA for the CDR3: TGTTCCAGCGCAAACCTGGATGGCTACACCTTC. The encoded protein is CSSANLDGYTF.

This clonotype was seen ten or more times. The V gene is TRBV5-6, the J gene TRBJ1-2; TRBD1 matches 9 bases. V lost 4 bases, J lost 5 bases, and 6 bases stayed unmatched. The V gene's germline CDR1 is SGHDT and CDR2 YYEEEE. The CDR3 has 14 residues. CDR3 coding DNA: TGTGCCAGCAGCCGACCGGGACAGGGTTATGGCTACACCTTC. Translated, it gives CASSRPGQGYGYTF.

The rearrangement links TRBV5-5 to TRBJ2-7; TRBD2 aligns across 13 bases. The germline gives CDR1 SGHKS, CDR2 YYEKEE (reference sequence). Trimming removed 4 bases from V and 2 bases from J; junction bases left unmatched: 12. The CDR3 spans 18 residues. In DNA form, the CDR3 reads TGTGCCAGCAGCCCCCGGAGGACTAGCGGGAGTATCGCCTACGAGCAGTACTTC. This gives the protein CASSPRRTSGSIAYEQYF.